Each of the 26 T cell receptor beta chains below was sequenced from the same sample in a study of T cells after yellow fever vaccination. Via MiXCR, TCRdb re-called the 5' RACE reads, giving one row per CDR3 protein. Counted here are more than 450,000 distinct CDR3 sequences, about a fifth occurring once; the ten biggest clones make up 16%. This specimen consisted of PBMCs, obtained 21 days after the first yellow fever vaccination. The origin of the receptors is a man younger than 35 who received the YFV17D yellow fever vaccine.

The chain carries TRBV9 and TRBJ2-1; either TRBD1 or TRBD2 may fit D (7 bases each). Germline V CDR1 and CDR2: SGDLS, YYNGEE. V was cut by 4 bases and J by 6 bases, with 20 bases left in between. This CDR3 region has 16 residues. CDR3 residues: CASSPRGSGEGNEQFF. In nucleotides, the CDR3 is TGTGCCAGCAGCCCCAGGGGGAGCGGGGAGGGCAATGAGCAGTTCTTC.

This chain uses TRBV20-1 with TRBJ2-1, with D perhaps assigned TRBD1 or TRBD2 (5 bases each). Trimming stripped 3 bases from V and 6 bases from J, with 12 bases between. The CDR3 is 13 residues long. The germline gives CDR1 DFQATT, CDR2 SNEGSKA (reference sequence). The CDR3 sequence is CSARTGLRNEQFF. The DNA for the CDR3 is TGCAGTGCTAGGACGGGGCTTCGCAATGAGCAGTTCTTC.

This clonotype has only a few counts. V and J are TRBV4-1 and TRBJ2-6; weak D call: TRBD1 (6 bases). Between the trimmed V and J ends, which lost 5 bases and 4 bases, there was a span of 15 bases. The V gene's germline CDR1 is MGHRA and CDR2 YSYEKL. The CDR3 totals 16 residues. The CDR3 nucleotides are TGCGCCAGCAGCGTGAATCTGGGGGCCGGGGCCAACGTCCTGACTTTC. Translated: CASSVNLGAGANVLTF.

The table lists this clonotype with a few counts. The rearrangement uses TRBV7-8 and TRBJ2-2, with D perhaps TRBD2 (5 bases). Trimming took off 5 bases at V and 0 bases at J, with 13 bases between the two ends. The germline CDR1 and CDR2 sequences are SGHVS and FQNEAQ. There are 16 residues in the CDR3. CDR3: CASSGPRVANTGELFF. In DNA, the CDR3 is TGTGCCAGCAGCGGGCCGAGGGTAGCGAACACCGGGGAGCTGTTTTTT.

This rearrangement joins TRBV5-1 to TRBJ1-2; 8 bases line up with TRBD1. V was clipped by 0 bases and J by 4 bases; unmatched bases: 5. CDR3 length equals 15 residues. The germline V gene encodes CDR1 SGHRS and CDR2 YFSETQ. CDR3 in DNA: TGCGCCAGCAGCTTGGGCAGGGGGCTCGGCTATGGCTACACCTTC. Translating gives CASSLGRGLGYGYTF.

In this sample, this clonotype turned up a few times. The genes are TRBV20-1 and TRBJ1-2; TRBD1 is a possible D gene (5 bases). Germline-derived CDR1 and CDR2 are DFQATT and SNEGSKA (reference sequence). Deletions cut 5 bases from V and 4 bases from J, with 14 bases between. The CDR3 is made up of 13 amino acids. CDR3 in DNA: TGCAGTGCTGCCCCGGGACTCCTCTATGGCTACACCTTC. Residues: CSAAPGLLYGYTF.

This clonotype was seen more than once but under ten times. This chain connects TRBV5-1 to TRBJ1-1; D gene unclear. The CDR3 sequence is 15 residues long. Germline CDR1 and CDR2: SGHRS and YFSETQ. Trimming left V 2 bases short and J 1 base short, with 12 bases between. The chain's CDR3 is CASSFRGGANTEAFF. CDR3 nucleotides: TGCGCCAGCAGCTTCCGGGGTGGCGCGAACACTGAAGCTTTCTTT.

The rearrangement links TRBV5-1 to TRBJ2-5, with D tentatively TRBD2 (5 bases). V was clipped by 2 bases and J by 5 bases, with 13 bases between them. This CDR3 contains 14 residues. The V gene's germline CDR1 is SGHRS and CDR2 YFSETQ. CDR3 DNA sequence: TGCGCCAGCAGCTTTACTAGTCCCCGGGAGACCCAGTACTTC. As protein: CASSFTSPRETQYF.

This clonotype appeared a few times. This sequence joins TRBV6-1 and TRBJ1-2; D is unclear. Germline CDR1 MNHNS, CDR2 SASEGT. V lost 7 bases to trimming and J lost 0 bases, with 15 bases between them. This CDR3 has 15 residues. The CDR3, as DNA: TGTGCCAGCATGCAGGACCGTTACTCTAACTATGGCTACACCTTC. Translating it yields CASMQDRYSNYGYTF.

V gene TRBV15 combines with J gene TRBJ1-2; D is perhaps TRBD1 (6 bases). CDR1 is LNHNV and CDR2 is YYDKDF in the germline V gene (reference sequence). The CDR3 contains 13 residues. Trimming removed 1 base from V and 6 bases from J, with 9 bases in between. DNA for the CDR3: TGTGCCACCAGCAGAGGGACAGAGCATGGCTACACCTTC. Translated, it gives CATSRGTEHGYTF.

The chain combines TRBV5-6 with TRBJ1-5; 7 bases agree with TRBD1. CDR3 size: 16 residues. Germline CDR1 reads SGHDT; CDR2 reads YYEEEE. V gave up 0 bases and J gave up 6 bases; unmatched junction bases: 9. CDR3 nucleotides: TGTGCCAGCAGCTTGGACGGGAGAGGGGGCCGTCAGCCCCAGCATTTT. Amino acid sequence: CASSLDGRGGRQPQHF.

This clonotype is a singleton in its sample. This chain joins TRBV7-6 and TRBJ2-2; 12 bases line up with TRBD1. The V segment lost 5 bases and the J segment 7 bases; nucleotides outside the gene matches: 8. Germline loops: CDR1 SGHVS, CDR2 FNYEAQ. The CDR3 loop spans 16 amino acids. In nucleotides, the CDR3 is TGTGCCAGCAGCACCCCCGGGACAGGGGGCAACGGGGAGCTGTTTTTT. Translated, it gives CASSTPGTGGNGELFF.

V usage is TRBV3-1 and J usage is TRBJ2-5; D unresolved. The length of the CDR3 is 13 residues. Between the trimmed V and J ends, which lost 0 bases and 7 bases, there was a span of 9 bases. The germline V gene has CDR1 LGHDT and CDR2 YNNKEL (reference sequence). The DNA for the CDR3 is TGTGCCAGCAGCCAAGATGAAGCTTCGACCCAGTACTTC. Translation gives CASSQDEASTQYF.

V usage is TRBV3-1 and J usage is TRBJ2-7; 12 bases line up with TRBD2. In germline, CDR1 is LGHDT, CDR2 YNNKEL (reference sequence). The CDR3 is 17 amino acids. V gave up 2 bases and J gave up 5 bases; unmatched junction bases: 10. In nucleotides, the CDR3 is TGTGCCAGCAGCCAAACCCTAGCGGGGGGGCCGATCGACGAGCAGTACTTC. Amino acid sequence: CASSQTLAGGPIDEQYF.

This clonotype has only a few counts. This sequence joins TRBV20-1 and TRBJ2-5; 7 nucleotides line up with TRBD2. Germline V gene lookup returns CDR1 DFQATT and CDR2 SNEGSKA (reference sequence). Trimming cost V 1 base and J 5 bases; bases outside gene matches: 4. This CDR3 comprises 13 residues. CDR3 nucleotides: TGCAGTGCTAGAGCCCAGGGAGGGGAGACCCAGTACTTC. This sequence encodes CSARAQGGETQYF.

This rearrangement joins TRBV5-1 to TRBJ2-3, with D possibly matching TRBD2 (5 bases). The CDR3 sequence is 13 residues long. V lost 4 bases and J 14 bases, leaving 20 bases between the germline ends. CDR1 is SGHRS, CDR2 YFSETQ, per germline. CDR3: CASSLPEGERRYF. Here the CDR3 DNA reads TGCGCCAGCAGCCTACCCGAGGGCGAACGAAGGTATTTT. Complete variable domain (other parts from reference TRBV5-1 and TRBJ2-3): KAGVTQTPRYLIKTRGQQVTLSCSPISGHRSVSWYQQTPGQGLQFLFEYFSETQRNKGNFPGRFSGRQFSNSRSEMNVSTLELGDSALYLCASSLPEGERRYFGPGTRLTVL.

This clonotype was seen only a few times. The chain combines TRBV18 with TRBJ2-5, with D perhaps matching TRBD2 (5 bases). The CDR3 totals 15 residues. The V and J ends lost 3 bases and 7 bases respectively, with 18 bases between them. CDR1 is KGHSH and CDR2 is LQKENI in the germline V gene. CDR3 DNA sequence: TGTGCCAGCTCACCTACTGTGAGGGCCGAGGGGACCCAGTACTTC. Translation gives CASSPTVRAEGTQYF. The variable domain in full, with the rest retrieved from reference TRBV18 and TRBJ2-5, is NAGVMQNPRHLVRRRGQEARLRCSPMKGHSHVYWYRQLPEEGLKFMVYLQKENIIDESGMPKERFSAEFPKEGPSILRIQQVVRGDSAAYFCASSPTVRAEGTQYFGPGTRLLVL.

This clonotype was observed a handful of times. The chain carries TRBV5-1 and TRBJ1-1; D may be TRBD1 (5 bases). This CDR3 has 13 amino acids. Trimming left V 4 bases short and J 1 base short, with 8 bases between. The V gene's germline CDR1 is SGHRS and CDR2 YFSETQ. This chain's CDR3 is CASSGHPNTEAFF. CDR3 in DNA: TGCGCCAGCAGCGGACACCCGAACACTGAAGCTTTCTTT.

V is TRBV19 and J is TRBJ1-1; perhaps TRBD1 as D (5 bases). There are 15 residues in the CDR3. The V gene's germline CDR1 is LNHDA and CDR2 SQIVND (reference sequence). V lost 8 bases to trimming and J lost 0 bases, with 16 bases between them. As DNA, the CDR3 is TGTGCCAGTGGATGGGTCGAGACAGTGAACACTGAAGCTTTCTTT. This sequence encodes CASGWVETVNTEAFF.

This chain connects TRBV7-2 to TRBJ2-3; unclear D gene. There are 12 residues in the CDR3. The V gene lost 4 bases and the J gene lost 6 bases, with 8 bases spanning the gap. Germline V gene lookup returns CDR1 SGHTA and CDR2 FQGNSA. DNA of the CDR3: TGTGCCAGCAGCTCTTCCCTGGATACGCAGTATTTT. It is translated as CASSSSLDTQYF. The full variable domain, with the rest looked up from reference TRBV7-2 and TRBJ2-3, is GAGVSQSPSNKVTEKGKDVELRCDPISGHTALYWYRQSLGQGLEFLIYFQGNSAPDKSGLPSDRFSAERTGGSVSTLTIQRTQQEDSAVYLCASSSSLDTQYFGPGTRLTVL.

This clonotype showed up just a few times. V gene TRBV7-9 combines with J gene TRBJ2-5; TRBD1 matches 8 bases. Per germline, CDR1 SEHNR and CDR2 FQNEAQ (reference sequence). This CDR3 spans 14 amino acids. V was clipped by 5 bases and J by 7 bases; unmatched bases: 9. The CDR3: CASSPGQGPLTQYF. DNA for the CDR3: TGTGCCAGCAGCCCCGGACAGGGTCCCTTGACCCAGTACTTC.

This clonotype has only a few counts. The V and J genes are TRBV5-1 and TRBJ2-2; D may be TRBD1 (5 bases). Germline assignment: CDR1 SGHRS and CDR2 YFSETQ. V dropped 4 bases and J dropped 10 bases, with 17 bases sitting between them. The CDR3 is 14 amino acids. For the CDR3, the DNA is TGCGCCAGCAGCGCCCCCCAGGGTCGGGCGGAGCTGTTTTTT. Its translation: CASSAPQGRAELFF.

This clonotype showed up just a few times. The CDR3 nucleotides are TGCAGTGCCGGTCCTGGTGGCGCGAGGGAGACCCAGTACTTC. Its translation: CSAGPGGARETQYF. This chain links TRBV20-1 with TRBJ2-5; no reliable D call. The CDR3 spans 14 residues. Germline V gene data show CDR1 as DFQATT and CDR2 as SNEGSKA (reference sequence). Trimming took 6 bases from V and 5 from J, leaving 19 bases between them.

This clonotype was seen only a few times. CDR3 sequence reads: CSVGGGAITEAFF. For the CDR3, the DNA is TGCAGCGTTGGGGGGGGGGCAATAACTGAAGCTTTCTTT. The chain is built from TRBV29-1 and TRBJ1-1; a weak D match, TRBD1 (6 bases). Germline assignment: CDR1 SQVTM and CDR2 ANQGSEA. This CDR3 has 13 amino acids. The V end lost 4 bases, the J end lost 5 bases, and 14 bases lay between the germline ends.

This clonotype was picked up a small number of times. V is TRBV9 and J is TRBJ2-3, with D possibly called TRBD1 or TRBD2 (5 bases each). The CDR3 totals 15 residues. Trimming left V 3 bases short and J 0 bases short, with 11 bases between. Germline V gene data show CDR1 as SGDLS and CDR2 as YYNGEE. CDR3 in DNA: TGTGCCAGCAGCGACCTAGGGGAGAGCACAGATACGCAGTATTTT. It codes for CASSDLGESTDTQYF.

This clonotype was seen a handful of times. The CDR3 sequence is CASSPQGRGLITF. As DNA, the CDR3 is TGCGCCAGCAGCCCTCAAGGAAGGGGGCTAATCACCTTC. V is TRBV4-1 and J is TRBJ1-2, with 7 bases identical to TRBD1. The CDR3 runs to 13 residues. V shed 4 bases, J shed 13 bases, and the junction held 12 bases outside the gene matches. The germline CDR1 and CDR2 sequences are MGHRA and YSYEKL.